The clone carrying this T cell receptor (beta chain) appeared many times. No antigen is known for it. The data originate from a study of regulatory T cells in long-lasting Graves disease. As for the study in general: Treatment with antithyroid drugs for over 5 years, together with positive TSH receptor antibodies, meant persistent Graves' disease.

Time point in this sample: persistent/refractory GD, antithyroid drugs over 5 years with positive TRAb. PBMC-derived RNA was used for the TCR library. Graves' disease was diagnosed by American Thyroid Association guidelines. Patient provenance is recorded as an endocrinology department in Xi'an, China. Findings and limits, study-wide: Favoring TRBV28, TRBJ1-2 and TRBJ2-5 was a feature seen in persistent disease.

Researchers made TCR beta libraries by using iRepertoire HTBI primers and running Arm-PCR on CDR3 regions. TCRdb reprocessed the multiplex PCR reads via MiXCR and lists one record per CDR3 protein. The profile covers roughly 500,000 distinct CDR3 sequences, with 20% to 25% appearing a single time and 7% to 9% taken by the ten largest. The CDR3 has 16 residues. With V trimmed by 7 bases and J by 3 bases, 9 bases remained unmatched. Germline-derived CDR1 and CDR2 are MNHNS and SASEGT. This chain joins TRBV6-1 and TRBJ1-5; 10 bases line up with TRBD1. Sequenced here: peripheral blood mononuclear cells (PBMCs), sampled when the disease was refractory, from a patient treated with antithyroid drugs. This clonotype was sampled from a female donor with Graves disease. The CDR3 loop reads CASTARDRGDNQPQHF. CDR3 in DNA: TGTGCCAGCACCGCCAGGGACAGGGGAGACAATCAGCCCCAGCATTTT.